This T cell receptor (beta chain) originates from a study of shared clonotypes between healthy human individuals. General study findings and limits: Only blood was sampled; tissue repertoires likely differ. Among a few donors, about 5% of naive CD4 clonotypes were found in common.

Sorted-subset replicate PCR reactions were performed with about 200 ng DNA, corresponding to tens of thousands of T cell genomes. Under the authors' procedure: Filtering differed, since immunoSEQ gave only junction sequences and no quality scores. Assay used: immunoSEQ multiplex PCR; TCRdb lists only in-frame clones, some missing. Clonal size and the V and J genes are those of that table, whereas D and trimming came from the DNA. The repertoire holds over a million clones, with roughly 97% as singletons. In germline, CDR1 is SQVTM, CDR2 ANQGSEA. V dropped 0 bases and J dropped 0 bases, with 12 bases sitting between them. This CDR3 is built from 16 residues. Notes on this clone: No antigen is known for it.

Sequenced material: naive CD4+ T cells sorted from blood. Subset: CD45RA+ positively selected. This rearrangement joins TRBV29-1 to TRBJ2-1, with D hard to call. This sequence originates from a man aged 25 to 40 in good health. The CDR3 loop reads CSVEDPTASSYNEQFF. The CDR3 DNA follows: TGCAGCGTTGAAGACCCGACTGCCAGCTCCTACAATGAGCAGTTCTTC.